The sequence of this T cell receptor (beta chain) was determined in a study of blood T cell repertoires in COVID-19. Study summary: The United States, Italy and Spain were the sources of the acute and convalescent COVID-19 samples. PBMCs, B-cell-depleted T cells, or T cells were the source of the cDNA or gDNA that made up the material.

The V gene lost 0 bases and the J gene lost 1 base, with 9 bases spanning the gap. Per germline, CDR1 SGDLS and CDR2 YYNGEE. The CDR3 contains 15 residues. In the source study's methods: Cell counts per sample came from amplifying reference gene primers. The protocol was immunoSEQ multiplex PCR, while the TCRdb copy is restricted to in-frame clones and leaves out a portion. V and J calls and clone size are as listed in that table; D and trimming were resolved from the DNA. The sample holds about 13,000 clones; around 76% are singletons and the top ten take roughly 43%. The chain recombines TRBV9 with TRBJ2-3; D is ambiguous. The source of this sequence is a woman older than 75 with acute or convalescent COVID-19. Specimen: peripheral blood. The CDR3 DNA is TGTGCCAGCAGCGTAGGTACAGTTCGCACAGATACGCAGTATTTT. This codes for CASSVGTVRTDTQYF.